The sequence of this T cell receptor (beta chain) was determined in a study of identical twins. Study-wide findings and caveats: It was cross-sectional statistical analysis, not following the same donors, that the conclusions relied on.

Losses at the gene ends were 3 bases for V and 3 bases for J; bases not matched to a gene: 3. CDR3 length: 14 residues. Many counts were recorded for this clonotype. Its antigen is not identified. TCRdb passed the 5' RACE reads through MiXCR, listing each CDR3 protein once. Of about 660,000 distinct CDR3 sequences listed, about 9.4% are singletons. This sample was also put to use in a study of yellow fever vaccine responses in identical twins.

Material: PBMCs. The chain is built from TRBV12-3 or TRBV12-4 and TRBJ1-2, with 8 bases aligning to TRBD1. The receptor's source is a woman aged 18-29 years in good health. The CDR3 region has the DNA TGTGCCAGCAGTTTCGGACAGGGCCACTATGGCTACACCTTC. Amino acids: CASSFGQGHYGYTF.